This T cell receptor (beta chain) was recovered during a study of T-cell memory formation after mild COVID-19. Study at large: Across donors, TCR clusters were largely donor specific.

This clonotype has more than one count but fewer than ten. Its antigen is not identified. The study's findings and limits: Clonal second-wave expansions that peaked on day 37 had unconfirmed SARS-CoV-2 specificity.

Via MiXCR, TCRdb re-called the 5' RACE reads, giving one row per CDR3 protein. The sample contains 170,000 or so distinct CDR3 sequences, about a fifth of which appear only once. Sequencing used PBMCs or a T cell subset sorted from them (not recorded which). The clonotype was recovered from an adult woman who had mild COVID-19 (a few samples of this study predate the infection). Cell type and time point are not known.

The CDR3 DNA sequence: TGTGCCATCAGTGAGTCAACCGGACTAGCGGGGATCGGAGATACGCAGTATTTT. As protein: CAISESTGLAGIGDTQYF. The V gene is TRBV10-3, the J gene TRBJ2-3, with 12 positions matching TRBD2. Germline V CDR1 and CDR2: ENHRY, SYGVKD. J was trimmed by 5 bases and V by 0 bases; bases with no gene match: 9. This CDR3 contains 18 residues.